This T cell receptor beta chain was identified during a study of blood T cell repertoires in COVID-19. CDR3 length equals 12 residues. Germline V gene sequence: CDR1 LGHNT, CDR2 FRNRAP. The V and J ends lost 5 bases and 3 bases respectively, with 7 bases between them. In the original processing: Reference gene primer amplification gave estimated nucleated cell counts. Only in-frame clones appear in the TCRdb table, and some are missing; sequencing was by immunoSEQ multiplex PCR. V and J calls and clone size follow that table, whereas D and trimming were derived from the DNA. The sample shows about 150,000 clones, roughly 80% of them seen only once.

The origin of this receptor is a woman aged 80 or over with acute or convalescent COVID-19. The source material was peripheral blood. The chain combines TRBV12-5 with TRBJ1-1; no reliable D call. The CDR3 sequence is CASGADYTEAFF. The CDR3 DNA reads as TGTGCTAGTGGTGCCGACTACACTGAAGCTTTCTTT. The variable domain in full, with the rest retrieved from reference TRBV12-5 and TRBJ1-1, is DARVTQTPRHKVTEMGQEVTMRCQPILGHNTVFWYRQTMMQGLELLAYFRNRAPLDDSGMPKDRFSAEMPDATLATLKIQPSEPRDSAVYFCASGADYTEAFFGQGTRLTVV.